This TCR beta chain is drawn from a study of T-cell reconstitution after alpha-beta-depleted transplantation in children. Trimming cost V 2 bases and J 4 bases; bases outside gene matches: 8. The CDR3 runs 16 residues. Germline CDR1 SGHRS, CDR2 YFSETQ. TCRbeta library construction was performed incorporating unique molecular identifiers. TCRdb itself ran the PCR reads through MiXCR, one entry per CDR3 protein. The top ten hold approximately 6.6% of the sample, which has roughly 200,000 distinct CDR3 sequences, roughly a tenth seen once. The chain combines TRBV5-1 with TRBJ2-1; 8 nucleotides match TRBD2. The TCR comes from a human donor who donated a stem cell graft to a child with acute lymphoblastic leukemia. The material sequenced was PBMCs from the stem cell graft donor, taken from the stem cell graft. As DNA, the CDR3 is TGCGCCAGCAGCTTTCCAGCGGGGGTCCTATACAATGAGCAGTTCTTC. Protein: CASSFPAGVLYNEQFF.